The 31 T cell receptor beta chains reported below all come from one sample, sequenced in a study of shared clonotypes between healthy human individuals. Only in-frame clones appear in the TCRdb table, and some are missing; sequencing was by immunoSEQ multiplex PCR. The sample records about 460,000 clones, around 77% being singletons. Sequenced material: PBMCs. Receptor source: a middle-aged woman in good health. Some clones in this sample may be carry-over from other donors' samples.

The rearrangement links TRBV18 to TRBJ2-7; D may be TRBD1 (6 bases). Trimming removed 6 bases at V and 6 bases at J, with 15 bases between. The CDR3 contains 13 residues. The V gene's germline CDR1 is KGHSH and CDR2 LQKENI. The CDR3 loop is CASSQIEGGEQYF. CDR3 nucleotide sequence: TGTGCCAGCTCTCAAATCGAAGGGGGCGAGCAGTACTTC.

Points on this clone: A much larger clonotype is one base distant, so this may be a read error. V usage is TRBV10-2 and J usage is TRBJ2-2, with 7 positions matching TRBD2. The CDR3 has 15 residues. The germline CDR1 and CDR2 sequences are WSHSY and SAAADI. CDR3 bases: TGCGCCAGCAGCCCCGGACTAGTGGGGACCGAGGAGCTGTTTTTT. This gives the protein CASSPGLVGTEELFF.

A word on this clone: A read error is likely here: a far larger clone is one base away. The CDR3, as DNA: TGTGCCAGCAGCACCACGGCCGGGACAAGGTGGTCCCCAACGGAGACCCAGTACTTC. This gives the protein CASSTTAGTRWSPTETQYF. The V gene is TRBV21-1, the J gene TRBJ2-5; TRBD1, as called in the table, went unchecked against the DNA. TRBV21-1 is labeled a pseudogene. This CDR3 contains 19 residues.

With respect to this clone: A read error is the likely source, as a far larger clone sits one nucleotide away. The J gene is TRBJ1-4, the V gene TRBV19, with 7 bases that match TRBD1. J lost 7 bases, V lost 7 bases, and 9 bases had no gene match. The CDR3 sequence is 14 residues long. Per the germline V gene, CDR1 is LNHDA and CDR2 is SQIVND (reference sequence). CDR3 region: CASNWGQQSEKLFF. In DNA form, the CDR3 reads TGTGCCAGTAATTGGGGACAGCAAAGTGAAAAACTGTTTTTT.

This clone has more than one count but fewer than ten. The same CDR3 also results from other DNA sequences found in this sample. The rearrangement joins TRBV9 to TRBJ2-7; 8 positions match TRBD1. CDR1 is SGDLS, CDR2 YYNGEE, per germline. With 5 bases clipped from V and 5 bases from J, the junction kept 9 bases outside the gene matches. This CDR3 has 14 residues. CDR3 nucleotide sequence: TGTGCCAGCAGTGCAGGGGGCTCTCTCCACGAGCAGTACTTC. It yields the protein CASSAGGSLHEQYF.

This chain uses TRBV29-1 with TRBJ1-5; 8 bases are a match to TRBD1. V trimming: 4 bases; J trimming: 4 bases; junction bases outside the gene matches: 3. The CDR3 totals 13 residues. Germline V gives CDR1 SQVTM, CDR2 ANQGSEA. The CDR3 DNA reads TGCAGCGTTGCAGGGGGCTGGAATCAGCCCCAGCATTTT. This sequence encodes CSVAGGWNQPQHF.

V is TRBV5-1 and J is TRBJ2-1; TRBD2 matches 8 bases. V shed 4 bases, J shed 6 bases, and the junction held 15 bases outside the gene matches. The CDR3 runs to 17 residues. Germline-derived CDR1 and CDR2 are SGHRS and YFSETQ. In DNA form, the CDR3 reads TGCGCCAGCAGCCACCGAAATTGGCGGGAGGTTGGCAATGAGCAGTTCTTC. It codes for CASSHRNWREVGNEQFF.

This clone was seen more than once but under ten times. The chain recombines TRBV6-4 with TRBJ2-3, with TRBD2 matching over 8 bases. Germline CDR1 is MRHNA and CDR2 is SNTAGT. After removal of 2 bases from V and 3 bases from J, the junction contained 4 bases not matched to a gene. The CDR3 contains 15 residues. CDR3 coding DNA: TGTGCCAGCAGTGACGGAGCGGGAGTGACAGATACGCAGTATTTT. Protein sequence: CASSDGAGVTDTQYF.

The chain combines TRBV20-1 with TRBJ2-7; D may be TRBD2 (5 bases). Germline V gene sequence: CDR1 DFQATT, CDR2 SNEGSKA (reference sequence). The germline V and J ends were trimmed by 5 bases and 3 bases, with 8 bases remaining between them. The length of the CDR3 is 11 residues. CDR3 sequence reads: CSAGADYEQYF. The CDR3 DNA reads as TGCAGTGCTGGAGCGGACTACGAGCAGTACTTC.

The chain employs TRBV28 and TRBJ1-2; D unclear. Between the trimmed V and J ends, which lost 5 bases and 1 base, there was a span of 11 bases. Germline CDR1 and CDR2: MDHEN and SYDVKM. The CDR3 spans 14 residues. The CDR3 protein is CASSPALGNYGYTF. The CDR3 region has the DNA TGTGCCAGCAGTCCCGCCCTAGGTAACTATGGCTACACCTTC.

The chain employs TRBV29-1 and TRBJ1-2; TRBD1 is a possible D gene (5 bases). The germline V and J ends were trimmed by 3 bases and 4 bases, with 9 bases remaining between them. Germline CDR1 is SQVTM and CDR2 is ANQGSEA. This CDR3 region has 12 residues. CDR3 DNA: TGCAGCGTTGACCACGGGGGCTATGGCTACACCTTC. Translation gives CSVDHGGYGYTF. Together with reference TRBV29-1 and TRBJ1-2, the CDR3 gives the full variable domain: SAVISQKPSRDICQRGTSLTIQCQVDSQVTMMFWYRQQPGQSLTLIATANQGSEATYESGFVIDKFPISRPNLTFSTLTVSNMSPEDSSIYLCSVDHGGYGYTFGSGTRLTVV.

The count of this clone is one. A much larger clone is a single base away; this may be a read error. Other DNA sequences from this sample encode an identical CDR3 as well. The chain couples TRBV30 to TRBJ2-1, with 10 bases fitting TRBD2. This CDR3 spans 13 amino acids. Germline V gives CDR1 GTSNPN, CDR2 SVGIG (reference sequence). CDR3 in amino acids: CAWSGRAYNEQFF. Written as DNA, the CDR3 is TGCGCCTGGAGCGGGAGGGCCTACAATGAGCAGTTCTTC. The full variable domain, in which reference TRBV30 and TRBJ2-1 provide the parts outside the CDR3, is SQTIHQWPATLVQPVGSPLSLECTVEGTSNPNLYWYRQAAGRGLQLLFYSVGIGQISSEVPQNLSASRPQDRQFILSSKKLLLSDSGFYLCAWSGRAYNEQFFGPGTRLTVL.

This clone was recorded a few times. The chain joins TRBV27 to TRBJ1-4, with no clear D. CDR3 length: 15 amino acids. The V gene's germline CDR1 is MNHEY and CDR2 SMNVEV (reference sequence). Trimming took 2 bases from V and 3 from J, leaving 10 bases between them. The CDR3 loop reads CASSLRWAANEKLFF. The CDR3 DNA reads as TGTGCCAGCAGTTTAAGATGGGCGGCTAATGAAAAACTGTTTTTT.

This chain links TRBV15 with TRBJ2-7, with 14 bases fitting TRBD2. Unmatched junction bases numbered 9, after V lost 8 bases and J lost 9 bases. Per the germline V gene, CDR1 is LNHNV and CDR2 is YYDKDF (reference sequence). The CDR3 totals 14 residues. The CDR3 nucleotides read TGTGCCACCGGCTCCGGGACTAGCGGGAGCGTGCAGTACTTC. This sequence encodes CATGSGTSGSVQYF.

This chain uses TRBV7-3 with TRBJ1-2, with D perhaps TRBD1 (5 bases). The CDR3 is made up of 17 amino acids. Germline assignment: CDR1 SGHTA and CDR2 FQGTGA. Trimming left V 5 bases short and J 5 bases short, with 24 bases between. For the CDR3, the DNA is TGTGCCAGCAGCCCCTCCCCCGGGCAGGGAGGCGTGTATGGCTACACCTTC. Encoded protein: CASSPSPGQGGVYGYTF.

This chain connects TRBV30 to TRBJ2-5; TRBD2 agrees at 11 bases. The germline V gene has CDR1 GTSNPN and CDR2 SVGIG (reference sequence). The CDR3 extends over 16 amino acids. Losses at the gene ends were 0 bases for V and 2 bases for J; bases not matched to a gene: 5. As DNA, the CDR3 is TGTGCCTGGAGTGTTGGGCTAGCGGGAGGACAAGAGACCCAGTACTTC. It codes for CAWSVGLAGGQETQYF.

Details on this clone: This probably arose from a read error, given a far larger clone one base away. The chain employs TRBV30 and TRBJ1-5; TRBD1 matches at 8 bases. This CDR3 spans 15 amino acids. V lost 2 bases to trimming and J lost 4 bases; unmatched junction nucleotides: 7. Germline V gene sequence: CDR1 GTSNPN, CDR2 SVGIG (reference sequence). CDR3 sequence: CAWSKQGGPNQPQHF. In DNA form, the CDR3 reads TGTGCCTGGAGTAAACAGGGGGGGCCGAATCAGCCCCAGCATTTT.

The genes are TRBV28 and TRBJ2-2, with D possibly matching TRBD1 (6 bases). There are 14 residues in the CDR3. The germline V gene encodes CDR1 MDHEN and CDR2 SYDVKM. Trimming took 5 bases from V and 1 from J, leaving 8 bases between them. CDR3 nucleotides: TGTGCCAGCAGTACGGGACAGAACACCGGGGAGCTGTTTTTT. Translating it yields CASSTGQNTGELFF.

This chain joins TRBV7-2 and TRBJ1-2; a possible D gene is TRBD1 (5 bases). This CDR3 region has 15 residues. V lost 4 bases and J 0 bases, leaving 12 bases between the germline ends. Germline CDR1 and CDR2: SGHTA and FQGNSA. CDR3 loop: CASSSQAQANYGYTF. The CDR3 DNA reads TGTGCCAGCAGCTCACAGGCCCAAGCTAACTATGGCTACACCTTC.

This clone was detected many times. This chain links TRBV6-1 with TRBJ2-7; 7 positions match TRBD1. The CDR3 length is 13 residues. Germline values: CDR1 MNHNS, CDR2 SASEGT. J lost 4 bases, V lost 3 bases, and 3 bases had no gene match. CDR3 sequence reads: CASSEVRGYEQYF. The DNA of the CDR3 is TGTGCCAGCAGTGAGGTCAGGGGGTACGAGCAGTACTTC.

Remarks on this clone: With only one base between it and a far larger clone, this is likely a read error. This chain connects TRBV5-1 to TRBJ2-5; 14 bases line up with TRBD2. The J call may be mistaken, given a closer DNA end match to TRBJ2-7. Germline assignment: CDR1 SGHRS and CDR2 YFSETQ. The CDR3 covers 16 residues. CDR3 protein: CAGSLGLAGVGYEQYF. As DNA, the CDR3 is TGCGCCGGCAGCTTGGGACTAGCGGGAGTGGGGTACGAGCAGTACTTC.

This clone came up many times. The sample has other DNA sequences that encode this CDR3 too. CDR3 loop: CASSTSGSTDTQYF. DNA for the CDR3: TGTGCCAGCTCGACTAGCGGTAGCACAGATACGCAGTATTTT. This chain connects TRBV5-4 to TRBJ2-3; 9 nucleotides agree with TRBD2. The CDR3 is made up of 14 amino acids. The J segment lost 0 bases and the V segment lost 7 bases, leaving 3 bases of the junction unmatched. The germline CDR1 and CDR2 sequences are SGHNT and YYREEE (reference sequence). The full variable domain, in which reference TRBV5-4 and TRBJ2-3 provide the parts outside the CDR3, is ETGVTQSPTHLIKTRGQQVTLRCSSQSGHNTVSWYQQALGQGPQFIFQYYREEENGRGNFPPRFSGLQFPNYSSELNVNALELDDSALYLCASSTSGSTDTQYFGPGTRLTVL.

This clone came up once. This chain joins TRBV6-5 and TRBJ2-7; tentative D call: TRBD2 (6 bases). Between the trimmed V and J ends, which lost 5 bases and 7 bases, there was a span of 18 bases. This CDR3 comprises 14 residues. CDR1 and CDR2 (germline): MNHEY, SVGAGI. CDR3 sequence reads: CASSRSLGGGEQYF. CDR3 sequence (DNA): TGTGCCAGCAGTCGATCTTTGGGGGGTGGAGAGCAGTACTTC.

On this clone itself: A far larger clone is off by one base, so a read error is likely. This sequence joins TRBV11-2 and TRBJ2-5, with D possibly being TRBD2 (6 bases). The CDR3 contains 14 residues. V lost 5 bases and J 5 bases, leaving 15 bases between the germline ends. Germline V lookup: CDR1 SGHAT, CDR2 FQNNGV. CDR3 sequence (DNA): TGTGCCAGCAGCCCGTCGACTAGTTTGGAGACCCAGTACTTC. Its protein is CASSPSTSLETQYF.

The chain has TRBV5-1 and TRBJ2-6; 7 bases are shared with TRBD1. The germline V gene encodes CDR1 SGHRS and CDR2 YFSETQ. V lost 3 bases, J lost 2 bases, and 2 bases stayed unmatched. The CDR3 runs to 15 residues. CDR3 nucleotides: TGCGCCAGCAGCTCTACAGGGGCTGGGGCCAACGTCCTGACTTTC. It translates to CASSSTGAGANVLTF. The complete variable domain, with remaining parts taken from reference TRBV5-1 and TRBJ2-6, reads KAGVTQTPRYLIKTRGQQVTLSCSPISGHRSVSWYQQTPGQGLQFLFEYFSETQRNKGNFPGRFSGRQFSNSRSEMNVSTLELGDSALYLCASSSTGAGANVLTFGAGSRLTVL.

The V and J genes are TRBV29-1 and TRBJ2-5; TRBD1 matches at 12 bases. With V trimmed by 7 bases and J by 5 bases, 8 bases remained unmatched. Germline V gene sequence: CDR1 SQVTM, CDR2 ANQGSEA. The CDR3 is made up of 14 amino acids. In nucleotides, the CDR3 is TGCAGCGCCGATCCGGGACAGGGGGCTGAGACCCAGTACTTC. Its protein product is CSADPGQGAETQYF.

V and J are TRBV28 and TRBJ2-4; weak D call: TRBD1 (5 bases). The CDR3 contains 16 residues. The germline gives CDR1 MDHEN, CDR2 SYDVKM. Trimming left V 7 bases short and J 1 base short, with 17 bases between. The CDR3 loop is CASNGARGDAKNIQYF. In DNA, the CDR3 is TGTGCCAGCAATGGGGCAAGAGGAGATGCCAAAAACATTCAGTACTTC.

V is TRBV19 and J is TRBJ2-7, with a weak D call TRBD2 (5 bases). Germline CDR1 and CDR2: LNHDA and SQIVND (reference sequence). CDR3 size: 15 residues. V dropped 0 bases and J dropped 2 bases, with 11 bases sitting between them. The CDR3 region is CASSIDETGTYEQYF. The CDR3 DNA follows: TGTGCCAGTAGTATAGATGAGACGGGAACCTACGAGCAGTACTTC.

The V call is TRBV5-4, the J call TRBJ1-2; 8 positions match TRBD1. J gave up 2 bases and V 4 bases, and 7 bases lay outside the gene matches. From germline, CDR1 is SGHNT and CDR2 YYREEE (reference sequence). CDR3 length: 15 residues. The CDR3 DNA follows: TGTGCCAGCAGCAATCGGGACAGGCTGAACTATGGCTACACCTTC. It encodes CASSNRDRLNYGYTF.

The chain combines TRBV5-1 with TRBJ2-7, with 9 bases matching TRBD2. After removal of 4 bases from V and 6 bases from J, the junction contained 11 bases not matched to a gene. The CDR3 runs 15 residues. Germline lookup yields CDR1 SGHRS and CDR2 YFSETQ. The CDR3 coding sequence is TGCGCCAGCAGCCCCGGGACTAGCTGGGAGTCCGAGCAGTACTTC. Translated: CASSPGTSWESEQYF. The entire variable domain, with the rest obtained from reference TRBV5-1 and TRBJ2-7, is as follows: KAGVTQTPRYLIKTRGQQVTLSCSPISGHRSVSWYQQTPGQGLQFLFEYFSETQRNKGNFPGRFSGRQFSNSRSEMNVSTLELGDSALYLCASSPGTSWESEQYFGPGTRLTVT.

The sample holds many counts of this clone. The chain is built from TRBV10-1 and TRBJ2-2; D gene unclear. Per germline, CDR1 WNHNN and CDR2 SYGVQD (reference sequence). The CDR3 is 16 amino acids. V was clipped by 0 bases and J by 4 bases, with 12 bases between them. Here the CDR3 reads CASSESTFSLTGELFF. Written as DNA, the CDR3 is TGCGCCAGCAGTGAGTCGACATTTAGCCTCACCGGGGAGCTGTTTTTT.